What follows are 21 T cell receptor beta chains derived from one specimen sequenced in a study of OX40 agonist ivuxolimab in advanced cancers. Sequencing was performed with immunoSEQ multiplex PCR; in TCRdb, only in-frame clones are kept and a portion is missing. Here the sample spans tens of thousands of clones, over 75% being singletons. The sample was CD4+ or CD8+ T cells sorted from blood, taken in a trial of the OX40 agonist ivuxolimab. The receptors were sampled from an adult with an advanced solid tumor such as melanoma, head and neck, liver or kidney cancer.

The chain has TRBV7-9 and TRBJ1-3; 7 bases agree with TRBD1. The CDR3 length is 15 residues. Losses at the gene ends were 1 base for V and 1 base for J; bases not matched to a gene: 1. Germline V gene lookup returns CDR1 SEHNR and CDR2 FQNEAQ (reference sequence). The CDR3 reads CASSLEQGSGNTIYF. CDR3 sequence (DNA): TGTGCCAGCAGCTTAGAACAGGGGTCTGGAAACACCATATATTTT.

This clone occurred a few times. The V call is TRBV28, the J call TRBJ1-5, with TRBD1 matching 8 bases. CDR3 length: 17 amino acids. The germline V gene has CDR1 MDHEN and CDR2 SYDVKM. Losses at the gene ends were 3 bases for V and 1 base for J; bases not matched to a gene: 8. The chain's CDR3 is CASSFDRGPGSNQPQHF. CDR3 DNA: TGTGCCAGCAGTTTTGACAGGGGCCCTGGGAGCAATCAGCCCCAGCATTTT.

This clone was observed a few times. The chain links TRBV29-1 to TRBJ1-1; TRBD1 matches at 9 bases. With 6 bases clipped from V and 1 base from J, the junction kept 6 bases outside the gene matches. The V gene's germline CDR1 is SQVTM and CDR2 ANQGSEA. This CDR3 contains 14 residues. CDR3 region: CSVDLQGANTEAFF. DNA for the CDR3: TGCAGCGTAGATTTACAGGGGGCGAACACTGAAGCTTTCTTT.

This chain uses TRBV6-5 with TRBJ2-7, with 9 bases that match TRBD1. The CDR3 loop spans 15 amino acids. The germline V gene encodes CDR1 MNHEY and CDR2 SVGAGI. Trimming removed 2 bases from V and 3 bases from J; junction bases left unmatched: 5. DNA for the CDR3: TGTGCCAGCAGTTACGGAGGGGACAGGGTCTACGAGCAGTACTTC. Protein product: CASSYGGDRVYEQYF.

The chain has TRBV9 and TRBJ2-3; no firm D call. Trimming left V 3 bases short and J 2 bases short, with 16 bases between. Germline CDR1 and CDR2: SGDLS and YYNGEE. CDR3 size: 16 residues. The CDR3 nucleotides read TGTGCCAGCAGCGCCTATAGAAGCCTGGCCACAGATACGCAGTATTTT. Translation gives CASSAYRSLATDTQYF.

This clone was observed a few times. The same CDR3 arises from other DNA sequences in this sample as well. The chain has TRBV7-9 and TRBJ2-2; TRBD1 matches 7 bases. V lost 4 bases to trimming and J lost 1 base; unmatched junction nucleotides: 0. The length of the CDR3 is 14 residues. Per germline, CDR1 SEHNR and CDR2 FQNEAQ (reference sequence). CDR3 amino acids: CASSWTGNTGELFF. In DNA form, the CDR3 reads TGTGCCAGCAGCTGGACAGGGAACACCGGGGAGCTGTTTTTT.

In DNA form, the CDR3 reads TGCGCCAGCAGCCCGGGAGGGGGCTCCTACAATGAGCAGTTCTTC. This gives the protein CASSPGGGSYNEQFF. The rearrangement uses TRBV4-1 and TRBJ2-1, with TRBD2 matching over 8 bases. Trimming removed 4 bases from V and 0 bases from J; junction bases left unmatched: 2. The CDR3 sequence is 15 residues long. From germline, CDR1 is MGHRA and CDR2 YSYEKL.

The chain links TRBV4-2 to TRBJ2-2, with D perhaps TRBD1 (6 bases). V was clipped by 4 bases and J by 5 bases, with 17 bases between them. CDR3 size: 16 residues. CDR1 and CDR2 (germline): LGHNA, YNFKEQ. CDR3 region: CASSRIQGRGTGELFF. CDR3 coding DNA: TGTGCCAGCAGCCGAATACAGGGTAGGGGGACCGGGGAGCTGTTTTTT.

On this clone: Other DNA variants within this sample encode the same CDR3. The V and J genes are TRBV4-1 and TRBJ1-5; D unclear. In germline, CDR1 is MGHRA, CDR2 YSYEKL. V lost 0 bases to trimming and J lost 0 bases, with 9 bases between them. The length of the CDR3 is 16 residues. The CDR3 sequence: CASSQDQDYSNQPQHF. The CDR3 DNA is TGCGCCAGCAGCCAAGATCAGGATTATAGCAATCAGCCCCAGCATTTT.

This clone was detected only once. The chain carries TRBV30 and TRBJ2-7; D is perhaps TRBD1 (5 bases). This CDR3 is built from 11 residues. The V end was cut by 4 bases, the J end by 5 bases, with 9 bases between. The germline V gene has CDR1 GTSNPN and CDR2 SVGIG (reference sequence). The CDR3 region has the DNA TGTGCCTGGACTAGGGGCAACGAGCAGTACTTC. This gives the protein CAWTRGNEQYF.

This sequence joins TRBV30 and TRBJ2-1, with 13 bases lining up with TRBD2. The CDR3 is made up of 15 amino acids. Germline CDR1 GTSNPN, CDR2 SVGIG (reference sequence). Trimming removed 2 bases from V and 6 bases from J; junction bases left unmatched: 4. The CDR3 DNA follows: TGTGCCTGGAGTTCGGGACTAGCGGGGCCCAATGAGCAGTTCTTC. Amino acids: CAWSSGLAGPNEQFF.

This chain links TRBV19 with TRBJ1-3, with a tentative D call TRBD1 (6 bases). Trimming cost V 3 bases and J 1 base, with 13 bases left between them. The germline gives CDR1 LNHDA, CDR2 SQIVND (reference sequence). This CDR3 spans 16 amino acids. The CDR3 spells CASSIRGASSGNTIYF. The CDR3 nucleotides are TGTGCCAGTAGTATCAGGGGAGCTAGTTCTGGAAACACCATATATTTT. The full variable domain, rest sourced from reference TRBV19 and TRBJ1-3, is DGGITQSPKYLFRKEGQNVTLSCEQNLNHDAMYWYRQDPGQGLRLIYYSQIVNDFQKGDIAEGYSVSREKKESFPLTVTSAQKNPTAFYLCASSIRGASSGNTIYFGEGSWLTVV.

The V and J genes are TRBV25-1 and TRBJ1-2; perhaps TRBD1 as D (5 bases). Looked up from germline, CDR1 is MGHDK and CDR2 is SYGVNS. Trimming took 6 bases from V and 2 from J, leaving 19 bases between them. This CDR3 has 16 residues. CDR3 DNA: TGTGCCAGCAGCCCCGTGTCAGGGACGGGCAACTATGGCTACACCTTC. Residues: CASSPVSGTGNYGYTF.

The rearrangement uses TRBV12-5 and TRBJ2-5, with TRBD2 identical over 14 bases. The better agreement between TRBJ2-7 and the DNA end casts doubt on the J call. CDR1 and CDR2 from the germline V gene are LGHNT and FRNRAP. The CDR3 has 19 residues. The CDR3 nucleotides read TGTGCTAGTGGTTTGGGCTCAGGACTAGCGGGAGGCCGGGACTACGAGCAGTACTTC. Protein: CASGLGSGLAGGRDYEQYF.

In its sample, this clone was seen once. CDR3 sequence: CASSSGTGGPGNTIYF. CDR3 nucleotides: TGCGCCAGCAGCTCGGGGACAGGGGGACCTGGAAACACCATATATTTT. The V call is TRBV5-1, the J call TRBJ1-3, with 11 positions matching TRBD1. CDR1 and CDR2 (germline): SGHRS, YFSETQ. The CDR3 totals 16 residues. The J segment lost 2 bases and the V segment lost 3 bases, leaving 4 bases of the junction unmatched.

The chain links TRBV5-1 to TRBJ2-5; D not certain. V was pared by 1 base and J by 2 bases, with 9 bases between. The CDR3 runs 14 residues. Germline CDR1 and CDR2: SGHRS and YFSETQ. The CDR3 DNA reads as TGCGCCAGCAGCTTGTTCTCCAAGCAAGAGACCCAGTACTTC. Protein sequence: CASSLFSKQETQYF.

The chain has TRBV7-2 and TRBJ1-1, with D perhaps matching TRBD1 (6 bases). Trimming took off 4 bases at V and 5 bases at J, with 17 bases between the two ends. CDR1 SGHTA and CDR2 FQGNSA come from the germline V gene. The CDR3 is 15 residues long. CDR3 region: CASSSGQGGITEAFF. The CDR3 DNA follows: TGTGCCAGCAGCTCCGGACAAGGGGGGATAACTGAAGCTTTCTTT.

J is TRBJ1-6 and V is TRBV5-1; D not certain. Trimming took off 6 bases at V and 6 bases at J, with 16 bases between the two ends. Germline values: CDR1 SGHRS, CDR2 YFSETQ. The CDR3 covers 15 residues. CDR3 DNA sequence: TGCGCCAGCACGATTTCAGACATGATTAATTCACCCCTCCACTTT. Translated, it gives CASTISDMINSPLHF.

In this sample, this clone turned up a few times. This chain connects TRBV6-1 to TRBJ2-7, with TRBD2 as a possible D gene (6 bases). The germline V and J ends were trimmed by 6 bases and 1 base, with 16 bases remaining between them. This CDR3 spans 15 amino acids. CDR1 and CDR2 (germline): MNHNS, SASEGT. CDR3 DNA: TGTGCCAGCAGCTCTCAGCGGGTGGGATCCTACGAGCAGTACTTC. Translation: CASSSQRVGSYEQYF.

The chain joins TRBV10-3 to TRBJ2-3; TRBD1 is a possible D gene (5 bases). CDR3 length equals 12 residues. CDR1 and CDR2 (germline): ENHRY, SYGVKD. Trimming cost V 10 bases and J 3 bases, with 11 bases left between them. CDR3 in DNA: TGTGCCACCTCTGGGGCAACAGATACGCAGTATTTT. Translated: CATSGATDTQYF.

The chain uses TRBV27 and TRBJ1-5, with D possibly being TRBD1 (6 bases). V was clipped by 6 bases and J by 2 bases, with 14 bases between them. The CDR3 runs 15 residues. Germline CDR1 is MNHEY and CDR2 is SMNVEV (reference sequence). CDR3 DNA: TGTGCCAGCAGGGGGGCAGGGATGGGCAATCAGCCCCAGCATTTT. Its translation: CASRGAGMGNQPQHF.